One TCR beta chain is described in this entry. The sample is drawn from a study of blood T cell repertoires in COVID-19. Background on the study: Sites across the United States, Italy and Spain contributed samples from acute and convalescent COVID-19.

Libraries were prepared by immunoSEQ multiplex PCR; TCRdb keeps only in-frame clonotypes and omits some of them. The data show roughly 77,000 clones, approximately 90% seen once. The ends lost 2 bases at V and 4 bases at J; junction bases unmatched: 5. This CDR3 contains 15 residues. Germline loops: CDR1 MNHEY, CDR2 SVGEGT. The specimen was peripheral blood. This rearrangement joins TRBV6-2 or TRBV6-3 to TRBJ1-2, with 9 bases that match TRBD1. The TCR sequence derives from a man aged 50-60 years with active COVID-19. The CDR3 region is CASSYLGTGSYGYTF. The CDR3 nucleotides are TGTGCCAGCAGTTACCTCGGGACAGGGTCCTATGGCTACACCTTC.